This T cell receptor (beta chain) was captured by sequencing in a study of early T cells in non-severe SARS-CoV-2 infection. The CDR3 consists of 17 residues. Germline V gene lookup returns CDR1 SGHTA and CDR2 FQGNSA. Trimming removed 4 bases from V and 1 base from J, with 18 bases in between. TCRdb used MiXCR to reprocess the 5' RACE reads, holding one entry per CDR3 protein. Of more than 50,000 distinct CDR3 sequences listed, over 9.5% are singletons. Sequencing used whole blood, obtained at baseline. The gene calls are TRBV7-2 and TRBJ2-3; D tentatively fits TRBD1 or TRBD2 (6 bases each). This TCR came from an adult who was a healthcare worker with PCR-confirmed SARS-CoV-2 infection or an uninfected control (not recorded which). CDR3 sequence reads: CASSSNKRGAGTDTQYF. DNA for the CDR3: TGTGCCAGCAGCTCGAACAAGAGGGGGGCCGGCACAGATACGCAGTATTTT.